These 10 T cell receptor beta chains were sequenced from one sample in a study of blood T cell repertoires in COVID-19. Method: immunoSEQ multiplex PCR; TCRdb's copy keeps in-frame clones and lacks some. This repertoire shows a few hundred thousand clones, around 78% found once; its top ten account for 3.5% to 5.5%. Material: peripheral blood. All receptors come from a man in his 60s who had recovered from COVID-19.

V gene TRBV12-3 or TRBV12-4 combines with J gene TRBJ2-1; the match to TRBD2 covers 8 bases. The V gene end was trimmed by 6 bases and the J gene end by 15 bases; junction bases not matched to a gene: 13. The CDR3 is 13 amino acids. The CDR3 DNA reads as TGTGCCAGCAGGGCCATTGCCGGGGGGGATTCGTTCTTC. Translated, it gives CASRAIAGGDSFF.

The V gene is TRBV6-1, the J gene TRBJ2-7; 7 bases map to TRBD1. The CDR3 length is 14 residues. V trimming: 3 bases; J trimming: 5 bases; junction bases outside the gene matches: 7. Germline CDR1 and CDR2: MNHNS and SASEGT. CDR3 nucleotide sequence: TGTGCCAGCAGTGAGGGACAGCGCAGCGACGAGCAGTACTTC. This sequence encodes CASSEGQRSDEQYF.

This clone was seen a handful of times. This chain connects TRBV28 to TRBJ2-7; D is unresolved. Trimming took off 3 bases at V and 3 bases at J, with 6 bases between the two ends. The CDR3 is 12 residues long. Germline V gene data show CDR1 as MDHEN and CDR2 as SYDVKM. The CDR3 coding sequence is TGTGCCAGCAGTTTGGCTCGCTACGAGCAGTACTTC. Its protein product is CASSLARYEQYF.

This clone was seen a few times. The CDR3, as DNA: TGCGCCAGCGCCCAGATAGGACTAGTCGGGGAGACCCAGTACTTC. Translation gives CASAQIGLVGETQYF. V and J are TRBV5-1 and TRBJ2-5; TRBD2 matches 7 bases. Per the germline V gene, CDR1 is SGHRS and CDR2 is YFSETQ. After removal of 7 bases from V and 5 bases from J, the junction contained 14 bases not matched to a gene. The CDR3 runs 15 residues. The variable domain in full, completed from reference TRBV5-1 and TRBJ2-5, reads KAGVTQTPRYLIKTRGQQVTLSCSPISGHRSVSWYQQTPGQGLQFLFEYFSETQRNKGNFPGRFSGRQFSNSRSEMNVSTLELGDSALYLCASAQIGLVGETQYFGPGTRLLVL.

The chain combines TRBV3-1 (or the pseudogene TRBV3-2) with TRBJ2-5, with 8 bases aligning to TRBD1. The CDR3 totals 15 residues. The ends lost 3 bases at V and 4 bases at J; junction bases unmatched: 7. Looked up from germline, CDR1 is LGHDT and CDR2 is YNNKEL (reference sequence). The CDR3 region is CASSHTTGARETQYF. CDR3 DNA: TGTGCCAGCAGCCATACGACAGGGGCGCGAGAGACCCAGTACTTC.

The V and J genes are TRBV10-3 and TRBJ1-1; tentative D call: TRBD1 (5 bases). CDR3 length equals 15 residues. Trimming pared 0 bases from V and 7 bases from J, leaving 15 bases between. The germline V gene has CDR1 ENHRY and CDR2 SYGVKD. The CDR3 loop reads CAISESKAGNGEAFF. The CDR3 nucleotides read TGTGCCATCAGTGAGTCGAAGGCAGGGAACGGTGAAGCTTTCTTT.

V and J are TRBV11-2 and TRBJ2-1, with 7 bases identical to TRBD2. The germline V gene encodes CDR1 SGHAT and CDR2 FQNNGV. J gave up 6 bases and V 2 bases, and 10 bases lay outside the gene matches. This CDR3 is 16 amino acids long. The CDR3 is CASSLTGGSKGNEQFF. DNA for the CDR3: TGTGCCAGCAGCTTAACCGGGGGGTCCAAGGGCAATGAGCAGTTCTTC.

The chain uses TRBV29-1 and TRBJ1-2; the D gene is possibly TRBD1 (6 bases). V dropped 3 bases and J dropped 3 bases, with 17 bases sitting between them. Germline CDR1 is SQVTM and CDR2 is ANQGSEA. CDR3 size: 15 residues. The CDR3 loop is CSVEPRGAGYYGYTF. In DNA form, the CDR3 reads TGCAGCGTTGAGCCGCGGGGGGCGGGTTACTATGGCTACACCTTC.

The genes are TRBV11-2 and TRBJ2-1, with TRBD1 matching 11 bases. Germline CDR1 reads SGHAT; CDR2 reads FQNNGV. This CDR3 region has 17 residues. Losses at the gene ends were 6 bases for V and 7 bases for J; bases not matched to a gene: 14. CDR3 amino acids: CASSERWWDRGGNEQFF. CDR3 DNA sequence: TGTGCCAGCAGTGAAAGGTGGTGGGACAGGGGGGGGAATGAGCAGTTCTTC.

This rearrangement joins TRBV29-1 to TRBJ2-3; 7 bases line up with TRBD2. This CDR3 region has 14 residues. Per the germline V gene, CDR1 is SQVTM and CDR2 is ANQGSEA. The V gene end was trimmed by 6 bases and the J gene end by 4 bases; junction bases not matched to a gene: 10. The CDR3 protein is CSVGLAGVADTQYF. The CDR3 coding sequence is TGCAGCGTGGGACTGGCGGGGGTGGCAGATACGCAGTATTTT.